A selection of T cell receptor beta chains follows, all from one sample in a study of PD-1 blockade in classical Hodgkin lymphoma. The method was immunoSEQ multiplex PCR; TCRdb's version includes in-frame clones alone and lacks a portion of them. This table holds 95,000 or so clones, 75% to 90% found once. The starting material was peripheral blood mononuclear cells (PBMCs), obtained at baseline. The receptor source for this set is a human donor with classical Hodgkin lymphoma. Each CDR3 is given with its conserved first and last residue. The D gene is left open where the match is weak. Part of the rows lack a size; the others show once, few, many or a class for expanded clones.

-	TRBV11-2	-	TRBJ1-1	CASSLDRGTEAFF	TGTGCCAGCAGCTTAGATCGAGGGACAGAAGCTTTCTTT
-	TRBV7-9	-	TRBJ2-5	CASSRDPETQYF	TGTGCCAGCAGCCGGGACCCAGAGACCCAGTACTTC
-	TRBV7-9	-	TRBJ2-3	CASSLGWRDTQYF	TGTGCCAGCAGCCTGGGGTGGAGAGATACGCAATATTTT
-	TRBV2	-	TRBJ2-1	CASSGLATYNEQFF	TGTGCCAGCAGCGGGCTAGCGACCTACAATGAGCAGTTCTTC
TRBD1	TRBV7-6	once	TRBJ1-6	CASSPSGQGPLHF	TGTGCCAGCAGCCCCTCGGGACAGGGCCCCCTCCACTTT
-	TRBV28	few	TRBJ1-3	CASSFSLDTIYF	TGTGCCAGCAGTTTTTCCCTCGACACCATATATTTT
TRBD2	TRBV7-2	-	TRBJ2-7	CASSSGRLAVYEQYF	TGTGCCAGCAGCTCTGGGCGACTAGCAGTATACGAGCAGTACTTC
-	TRBV7-3	-	TRBJ2-2	CASSAYINTGELFF	TGTGCCAGCAGCGCTTACATAAACACCGGGGAGCTGTTTTTT
-	TRBV19	-	TRBJ2-2	CASREWGDTGELFF	TGTGCCAGTAGGGAGTGGGGGGACACCGGGGAGCTGTTTTTT
-	TRBV19	-	TRBJ1-5	CASTLAPSPAGPQHF	TGTGCCAGTACTCTCGCCCCGTCCCCGGCCGGGCCCCAGCATTTT
-	TRBV11-2	-	TRBJ2-2	CASSLVGKHTGELFF	TGTGCCAGCAGCTTAGTAGGGAAACACACCGGGGAGCTGTTTTTT
TRBD2	TRBV6-5	few	TRBJ2-7	CASTMRDPGGEQYF	TGTGCCAGCACCATGCGGGATCCCGGGGGGGAGCAGTACTTC
TRBD2	TRBV9	-	TRBJ2-1	CASSRTSGIDEQFF	TGTGCCAGCAGCCGCACTAGCGGGATAGATGAGCAGTTCTTC
-	TRBV7-2	-	TRBJ2-2	CASSRVVGELFF	TGTGCCAGCAGCCGGGTGGTCGGGGAGCTGTTTTTT
-	TRBV11-3	-	TRBJ2-3	CASSLTLASHTQYF	TGTGCCAGCAGCTTAACGCTAGCTTCCCATACGCAGTATTTT
TRBD2	TRBV11-2	-	TRBJ2-2	CASSPRTSGRDEPGELFF	TGTGCCAGCAGCCCCCGGACTAGCGGGAGAGATGAACCCGGGGAGCTGTTTTTT
-	TRBV9	-	TRBJ2-3	CASSGSGLTDTQYF	TGTGCCAGCAGCGGTAGCGGCCTCACAGATACGCAGTATTTT
TRBD2	TRBV2	-	TRBJ2-2	CASSGVAGVGGELFF	TGTGCCAGCAGTGGAGTAGCGGGAGTTGGCGGGGAGCTGTTTTTT
-	TRBV18	few	TRBJ1-5	CASSPGGYQPQHF	TGTGCCAGCTCACCAGGAGGGTATCAGCCCCAGCATTTT
-	TRBV28	-	TRBJ2-7	CASSFLGVTYEQYF	TGTGCCAGCAGTTTTCTTGGGGTCACTTACGAGCAGTACTTC
-	TRBV2	few	TRBJ2-3	CASSVPSLGTDTQYF	TGTGCCAGCAGTGTCCCGTCCCTGGGGACAGATACGCAGTATTTT
TRBD2	TRBV7-8	-	TRBJ2-3	CASSLKLTSVTDTQYF	TGTGCCAGCAGCTTAAAATTGACTAGCGTCACAGATACGCAGTATTTT
-	TRBV10-3	-	TRBJ1-4	CAIRGGGSEGEKLFF	TGTGCCATCAGAGGAGGAGGGAGTGAAGGTGAAAAACTGTTTTTT
TRBD2	TRBV11-2	-	TRBJ2-2	CASSRGLADTGELFF	TGTGCCAGCAGTCGGGGACTAGCGGACACCGGGGAGCTGTTTTTT
-	TRBV19	-	TRBJ1-2	CASINRGEGHNYGYTF	TGTGCCAGTATTAACAGAGGCGAGGGACACAACTATGGCTACACCTTC
-	TRBV30	-	TRBJ1-2	CAWRQVFYTF	TGTGCCTGGAGACAGGTGTTCTACACCTTC
-	TRBV7-2	-	TRBJ2-3	CASSPGRADTQYF	TGTGCCAGCAGCCCAGGTCGGGCAGATACGCAGTATTTT
-	TRBV11-2	-	TRBJ2-1	CASSLDRRNEQFF	TGTGCCAGCAGCTTAGACAGGAGGAATGAGCAGTTCTTC
-	TRBV30	-	TRBJ2-7	CALSGSRSYEQYF	TGTGCCCTCTCGGGGAGCAGAAGCTACGAGCAGTACTTC